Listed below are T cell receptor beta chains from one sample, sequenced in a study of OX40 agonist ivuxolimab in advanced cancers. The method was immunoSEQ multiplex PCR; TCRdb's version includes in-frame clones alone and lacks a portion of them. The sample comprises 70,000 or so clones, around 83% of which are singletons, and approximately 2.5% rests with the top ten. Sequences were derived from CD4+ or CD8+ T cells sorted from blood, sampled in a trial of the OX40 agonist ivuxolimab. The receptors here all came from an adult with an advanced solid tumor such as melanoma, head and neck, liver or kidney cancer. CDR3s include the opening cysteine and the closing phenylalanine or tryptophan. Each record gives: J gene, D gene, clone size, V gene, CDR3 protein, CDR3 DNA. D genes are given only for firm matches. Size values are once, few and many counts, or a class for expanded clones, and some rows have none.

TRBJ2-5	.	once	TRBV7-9	CASSPRGGGETQYF	TGTGCCAGCAGCCCCCGCGGAGGGGGGGAGACCCAGTACTTC
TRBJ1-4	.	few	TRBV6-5	CASSYSYGGREKLFF	TGTGCCAGCAGTTACTCGTACGGGGGACGGGAAAAACTGTTTTTT
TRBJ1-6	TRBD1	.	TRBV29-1	CSVAGGGNSPLHF	TGCAGCGTTGCAGGGGGAGGTAATTCACCCCTCCACTTT
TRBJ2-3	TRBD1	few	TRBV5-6	CASRRLTGAQYF	TGTGCCAGCAGGCGACTAACAGGGGCGCAGTATTTT
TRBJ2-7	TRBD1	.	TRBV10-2	CASSESKGQGSEQYF	TGCGCCAGCAGTGAGTCGAAGGGACAGGGGTCCGAGCAGTACTTC
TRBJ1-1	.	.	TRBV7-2	CASSLGLGPNTEAFF	TGTGCCAGCAGCTTAGGGTTGGGTCCGAACACTGAAGCTTTCTTT
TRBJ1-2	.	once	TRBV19	CASSISRGYGYTF	TGTGCCAGTAGTATTTCGAGGGGCTATGGCTACACCTTC
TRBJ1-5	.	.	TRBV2	CASSTDSLSNQPQHF	TGTGCCAGCAGTACTGACAGTCTTAGCAATCAGCCCCAGCATTTT
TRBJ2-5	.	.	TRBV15	CATSRDRGGLETQYF	TGTGCCACCAGCAGAGATAGGGGGGGGCTGGAGACCCAGTACTTC
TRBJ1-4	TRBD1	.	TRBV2	CASSNTGTGNEKLFF	TGTGCCAGCAGTAATACCGGGACAGGGAACGAAAAACTGTTTTTT
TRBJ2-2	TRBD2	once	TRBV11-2	CASSRGLAGGFGELFF	TGTGCCAGCAGCCGAGGACTAGCGGGAGGTTTCGGGGAGCTGTTTTTT
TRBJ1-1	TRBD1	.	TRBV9	CASNQGQDNTEAFF	TGTGCCAGCAATCAGGGACAGGACAACACTGAAGCTTTCTTT
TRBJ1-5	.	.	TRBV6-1	CASSDGVGRGGNQPQHF	TGTGCCAGCAGTGATGGCGTGGGCAGGGGTGGCAATCAGCCCCAGCATTTT
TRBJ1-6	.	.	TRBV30	CAWSVVDLPRDSPLHF	TGTGCCTGGAGTGTAGTCGACTTACCACGCGATTCACCCCTCCACTTT
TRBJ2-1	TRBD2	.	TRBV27	CASSIRALAGGAREQFF	TGTGCCAGCAGCATCCGGGCACTAGCGGGAGGCGCCCGTGAGCAGTTCTTC
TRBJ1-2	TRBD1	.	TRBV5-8	CASSQDRGGYGYTF	TGTGCCAGCAGCCAGGACAGGGGCGGCTATGGCTACACCTTC
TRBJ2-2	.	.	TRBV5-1	CASSPGTDTGELFF	TGCGCCAGCAGCCCGGGGACTGACACCGGGGAGCTGTTTTTT
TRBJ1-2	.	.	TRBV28	CASSLPISPSGGYTF	TGTGCCAGCAGCTTACCCATTAGCCCCTCAGGTGGCTACACCTTC
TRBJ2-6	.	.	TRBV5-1	CASQFSSGANVLTF	TGCGCCAGTCAGTTCAGCTCTGGGGCCAACGTCCTGACTTTC
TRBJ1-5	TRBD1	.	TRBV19	CASGYLTGGGQPQHF	TGTGCCAGTGGCTACCTGACAGGGGGCGGTCAGCCCCAGCATTTT
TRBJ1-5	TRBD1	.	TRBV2	CASSETGGNQPQHF	TGTGCCAGCAGCGAAACAGGGGGCAATCAGCCCCAGCATTTT
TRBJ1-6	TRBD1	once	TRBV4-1	CASSQAGTGGNSPLHF	TGCGCCAGCAGCCAGGCCGGGACAGGGGGCAATTCACCCCTCCACTTT
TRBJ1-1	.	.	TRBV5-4	CASSSPREMNTEAFF	TGTGCCAGCAGCTCACCCAGGGAAATGAACACTGAAGCTTTCTTT
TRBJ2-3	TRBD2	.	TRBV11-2	CASRISSGRTDTQYF	TGTGCCAGCAGAATATCTAGCGGTCGCACAGATACGCAGTATTTT
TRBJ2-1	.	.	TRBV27	CASSLSRGLYNEQFF	TGTGCCAGCAGTTTATCCCGGGGACTTTACAATGAGCAGTTCTTC
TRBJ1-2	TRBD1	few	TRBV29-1	CSARTGRGGYTF	TGCAGCGCTCGGACAGGGAGAGGCGGCTACACCTTC
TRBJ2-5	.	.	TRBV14	CASSQDLSTGTQYF	TGTGCCAGCAGCCAAGATCTGTCGACCGGGACCCAGTACTTC
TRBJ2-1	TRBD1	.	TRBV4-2	CASSQGQGNLNEQFF	TGTGCCAGCAGCCAAGGACAGGGTAACCTGAATGAGCAGTTCTTC
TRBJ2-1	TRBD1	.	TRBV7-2	CASSLDRGQGGEQFF	TGTGCCAGCAGCTTAGATAGGGGACAGGGAGGCGAGCAGTTCTTC
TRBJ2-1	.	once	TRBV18	CASSPVQLSYNEQFF	TGTGCCAGCTCACCAGTGCAGTTGTCCTACAATGAGCAGTTCTTC
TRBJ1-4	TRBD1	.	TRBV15	CATSRNLRDRRTVVEKLFF	TGTGCCACCAGCAGAAACCTCCGGGACAGGCGCACGGTTGTCGAAAAACTGTTTTTT
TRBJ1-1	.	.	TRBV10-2	CASSESTRYTEAFF	TGCGCCAGCAGTGAGTCGACCCGTTACACTGAAGCTTTCTTT
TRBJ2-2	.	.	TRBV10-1	CASSPTGSNTGELFF	TGCGCCAGCTCTCCCACAGGGTCAAACACCGGGGAGCTGTTTTTT
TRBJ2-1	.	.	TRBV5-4	CASSGGVGEQFF	TGTGCCAGCAGTGGAGGGGTGGGTGAGCAGTTCTTC
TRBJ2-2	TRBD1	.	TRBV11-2	CASSFRGRDTGELFF	TGTGCCAGCAGCTTCAGGGGGCGGGACACCGGGGAGCTGTTTTTT
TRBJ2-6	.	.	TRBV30	CAWKRDGANVLTF	TGTGCCTGGAAAAGGGACGGGGCCAACGTCCTGACTTTC
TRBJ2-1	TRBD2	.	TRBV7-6	CASSLDGTSEYYNEQFF	TGTGCCAGCAGCTTAGACGGGACTAGCGAGTACTACAATGAGCAGTTCTTC
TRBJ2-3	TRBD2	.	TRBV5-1	CASRYSSGGATDTQYF	TGCGCCAGCAGGTATTCTAGCGGGGGGGCCACAGATACGCAGTATTTT
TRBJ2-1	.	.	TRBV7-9	CASTWDTSYNEQFF	TGTGCCAGCACCTGGGACACCTCCTACAATGAGCAGTTCTTC
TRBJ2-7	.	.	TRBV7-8	CASSFAGTYEQYF	TGTGCCAGCAGCTTCGCCGGGACCTACGAGCAGTACTTC
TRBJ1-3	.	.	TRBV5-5	CASSMGPNLGNTIYF	TGTGCCAGCAGCATGGGACCAAACCTTGGAAACACCATATATTTT
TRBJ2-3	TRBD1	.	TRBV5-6	CASSLNGQGTGDTQYF	TGTGCCAGCAGCTTGAACGGACAGGGGACAGGAGATACGCAGTATTTT
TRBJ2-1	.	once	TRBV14	CASSQDAYSGNEQFF	TGTGCCAGCAGCCAAGACGCGTACTCCGGAAATGAGCAGTTCTTC
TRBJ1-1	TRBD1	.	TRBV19	CASSITGGGNTEAFF	TGTGCCAGTAGTATCACAGGGGGAGGGAACACTGAAGCTTTCTTT
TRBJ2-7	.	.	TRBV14	CASRLSGASSYEQYF	TGTGCCAGCAGACTAAGCGGAGCGAGCTCCTACGAGCAGTACTTC
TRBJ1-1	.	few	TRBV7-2	CASREGVGPYEAFF	TGTGCCAGCAGGGAAGGGGTAGGGCCCTATGAAGCTTTCTTT
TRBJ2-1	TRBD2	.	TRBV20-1	CSARTSYEQFF	TGCAGTGCGCGGACTAGTTATGAGCAGTTCTTC